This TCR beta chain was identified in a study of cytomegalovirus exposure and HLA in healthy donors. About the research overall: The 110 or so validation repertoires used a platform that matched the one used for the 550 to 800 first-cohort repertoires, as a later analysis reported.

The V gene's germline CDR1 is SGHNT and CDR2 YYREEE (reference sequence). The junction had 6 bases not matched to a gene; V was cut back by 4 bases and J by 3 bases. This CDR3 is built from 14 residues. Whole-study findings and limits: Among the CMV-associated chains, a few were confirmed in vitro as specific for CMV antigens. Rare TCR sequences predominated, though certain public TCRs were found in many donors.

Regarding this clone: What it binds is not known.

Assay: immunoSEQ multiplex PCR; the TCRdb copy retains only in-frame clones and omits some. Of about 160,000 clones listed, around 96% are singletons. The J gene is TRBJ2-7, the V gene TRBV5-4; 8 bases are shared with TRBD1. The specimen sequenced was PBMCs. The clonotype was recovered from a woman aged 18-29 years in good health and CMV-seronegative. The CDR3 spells CASSPGQGVYEQYF. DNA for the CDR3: TGTGCCAGCAGCCCCGGACAGGGTGTCTACGAGCAGTACTTC.